The entry below gives a single T cell receptor (beta chain) sequence along with its context. The target antigen is unknown. Genomic DNA served as template for TCR beta VDJ and CDR3 profiling. TCRdb recomputed calls from the reads with MiXCR, one row per CDR3 protein. Of about 110,000 distinct CDR3 sequences in the sample, 40% to 60% were seen once. This specimen belongs to a study of CD8+CD57+ T cells in acquired aplastic anemia. On the study more broadly: The average for DNA from sorted CD4+ and CD8+ cells was approximately 3.2 ug. The study, taken as a whole, reports: For CD8+ Simpson's diversity, patients and controls showed no significant difference. The same twenty-nine CD8+ CDR3 sequences occurred in patients and in controls.

V was clipped by 7 bases and J by 7 bases, with 16 bases between them. The CDR3 runs to 12 residues. Looked up from germline, CDR1 is SQVTM and CDR2 is ANQGSEA. This clonotype originated in a human donor in good health, serving as a control. The chain has TRBV29-1 and TRBJ1-2, with D maybe TRBD1 (5 bases). The source material was sorted CD4+, CD8+, or CD8+CD57+ T cells (not recorded which) from PBMCs. In DNA, the CDR3 is TGCAGCGCCCGAGGCAGGGAGCCTGGCTACACCTTC. Its protein product is CSARGREPGYTF.